This T cell receptor beta chain was found in a study of cytomegalovirus exposure and HLA in healthy donors. Germline V gene lookup returns CDR1 SGHTA and CDR2 FQGTGA. V shed 5 bases, J shed 2 bases, and the junction held 7 bases outside the gene matches. The CDR3 is made up of 18 amino acids. About this clone: Antigen specificity is unknown.

Findings and caveats of the study: Follow-up analysis later connected one missense variant in DCLRE1C with trimming of TCR beta V- and J-genes.

The PCR was carried out with 60 Vbeta primers and 13 Jbeta primers. The table came from immunoSEQ multiplex PCR; TCRdb's copy has only in-frame clones and leaves some out. The sample records about 160,000 clones, 75% to 90% being singletons. Material for sequencing was PBMCs. The receptor comes from a woman under 30 in good health and CMV-seronegative. The rearrangement links TRBV7-3 to TRBJ2-3, with 16 bases lining up with TRBD2. In DNA, the CDR3 is TGTGCCAGCAGCAGGGGACTAGCGGGAGGGTACACCACAGATACGCAGTATTTT. It specifies CASSRGLAGGYTTDTQYF.